The next 29 T cell receptor beta chains were all read from a single sample in a study of blood T cell repertoires in COVID-19. The repertoire was sequenced with immunoSEQ multiplex PCR; TCRdb's copy has only in-frame clones and lacks some. The sample contains some 320,000 clones, 87% of which appear only once. The sample consisted of PBMCs or T cells enriched from blood (not recorded which). The receptors were sampled from a woman aged 25-40 years who had recovered from COVID-19.

The V call is TRBV30, the J call TRBJ1-2, with 7 bases aligning to TRBD1. With 2 bases clipped from V and 1 base from J, the junction kept 4 bases outside the gene matches. Germline CDR1 reads GTSNPN; CDR2 reads SVGIG (reference sequence). The CDR3 sequence is 14 residues long. CDR3 DNA sequence: TGTGCCTGGAGTCCCGACAGGGTTAACTATGGCTACACCTTC. As protein: CAWSPDRVNYGYTF. Together with reference TRBV30 and TRBJ1-2, the CDR3 gives the full variable domain: SQTIHQWPATLVQPVGSPLSLECTVEGTSNPNLYWYRQAAGRGLQLLFYSVGIGQISSEVPQNLSASRPQDRQFILSSKKLLLSDSGFYLCAWSPDRVNYGYTFGSGTRLTVV.

The chain joins TRBV5-8 to TRBJ2-3; D is possibly TRBD2 (6 bases). This CDR3 region has 18 residues. V was clipped by 0 bases and J by 0 bases, with 17 bases between them. Germline V gene lookup returns CDR1 SGHTS and CDR2 YDEGEE. CDR3 amino acids: CASSLGLGGFTSTDTQYF. CDR3 DNA sequence: TGTGCCAGCAGCTTGGGTCTTGGGGGGTTCACTAGCACAGATACGCAGTATTTT.

CDR3 amino acids: CASSLTGRVYNEQFF. The CDR3 coding sequence is TGTGCCAGCAGCTTAACGGGGAGGGTCTACAATGAGCAGTTCTTC. V usage is TRBV13 and J usage is TRBJ2-1; 7 bases are shared with TRBD2. This CDR3 contains 15 residues. J lost 3 bases, V lost 2 bases, and 4 bases had no gene match. Germline CDR1 PRHDT, CDR2 FYEKMQ (reference sequence).

The chain joins TRBV7-2 to TRBJ2-1, with TRBD2 matching 8 bases. Germline values: CDR1 SGHTA, CDR2 FQGNSA. With 3 bases clipped from V and 5 bases from J, the junction kept 9 bases outside the gene matches. The CDR3 contains 16 residues. The CDR3 DNA follows: TGTGCCAGCAGCTTCAGCGGGGGTTACCTTGACAATGAGCAGTTCTTC. It yields the protein CASSFSGGYLDNEQFF. Supplemented by reference TRBV7-2 and TRBJ2-1, the full variable domain reads GAGVSQSPSNKVTEKGKDVELRCDPISGHTALYWYRQSLGQGLEFLIYFQGNSAPDKSGLPSDRFSAERTGGSVSTLTIQRTQQEDSAVYLCASSFSGGYLDNEQFFGPGTRLTVL.

V is TRBV19 and J is TRBJ2-1; the match to TRBD2 covers 13 bases. After removal of 5 bases from V and 6 bases from J, the junction contained 7 bases not matched to a gene. Germline V gene sequence: CDR1 LNHDA, CDR2 SQIVND (reference sequence). CDR3 size: 16 residues. CDR3 amino acids: CASSPLGTSGANEQFF. CDR3 bases: TGTGCCAGTAGTCCCCTAGGGACTAGCGGGGCCAATGAGCAGTTCTTC.

CDR3: CASSLIRDTLPGGAYEQYF. CDR3 bases: TGTGCCAGCAGCTTAATTCGGGACACCCTCCCGGGTGGGGCCTACGAGCAGTACTTC. V and J are TRBV7-9 and TRBJ2-7; D may be TRBD1 (6 bases). The germline gives CDR1 SEHNR, CDR2 FQNEAQ (reference sequence). This CDR3 is built from 19 residues. Trimming stripped 2 bases from V and 2 bases from J, with 25 bases between. Together with reference TRBV7-9 and TRBJ2-7, the CDR3 gives the full variable domain: DTGVSQNPRHKITKRGQNVTFRCDPISEHNRLYWYRQTLGQGPEFLTYFQNEAQLEKSRLLSDRFSAERPKGSFSTLEIQRTEQGDSAMYLCASSLIRDTLPGGAYEQYFGPGTRLTVT.

This clone was seen only once. The CDR3 sequence: CASSRDSLNTEAFF. In DNA, the CDR3 is TGTGCCAGCAGTCGCGACAGCCTGAACACTGAAGCTTTCTTT. V is TRBV6-5 and J is TRBJ1-1; possibly TRBD1 for D (5 bases). The CDR3 runs to 14 residues. V lost 5 bases and J 0 bases, leaving 10 bases between the germline ends. Germline assignment: CDR1 MNHEY and CDR2 SVGAGI.

The J gene is TRBJ1-6, the V gene TRBV9; TRBD1 agrees at 7 bases. V shed 3 bases, J shed 8 bases, and the junction held 8 bases outside the gene matches. Germline V gene sequence: CDR1 SGDLS, CDR2 YYNGEE. The CDR3 sequence is 15 residues long. In DNA, the CDR3 is TGTGCCAGCAGCGAGACAGGGAAATGGGATTCACCCCTCCACTTT. It specifies CASSETGKWDSPLHF.

The gene calls are TRBV4-1 and TRBJ2-1; 10 bases line up with TRBD2. CDR1 and CDR2 (germline): MGHRA, YSYEKL. The V and J ends lost 3 bases and 14 bases, in that order; junction bases with no gene match: 10. CDR3 size: 14 residues. CDR3 region: CASSQVVMSGGEFF. In DNA form, the CDR3 reads TGCGCCAGCAGCCAGGTGGTAATGAGCGGGGGGGAGTTCTTC.

V gene TRBV18 combines with J gene TRBJ2-1; D unclear. From germline, CDR1 is KGHSH and CDR2 LQKENI. V was shortened by 0 bases and J by 5 bases, with 8 bases between the two germline ends. The CDR3 runs 14 residues. In DNA form, the CDR3 reads TGTGCCAGCTCACCACCGGCGGCCCACAATGAGCAGTTCTTC. It is translated as CASSPPAAHNEQFF.

V usage is TRBV25-1 and J usage is TRBJ2-3, with D tentatively TRBD2 (7 bases). The CDR3 is 16 residues long. From germline, CDR1 is MGHDK and CDR2 SYGVNS. Trimming removed 5 bases at V and 0 bases at J, with 15 bases between. In nucleotides, the CDR3 is TGTGCCAGCAGTCTCTGGGGGGGGCTAAGCACAGATACGCAGTATTTT. Residues: CASSLWGGLSTDTQYF.

This clone was seen once. The gene calls are TRBV10-2 and TRBJ2-5, with TRBD1 matching over 7 bases. The CDR3 consists of 15 residues. With 4 bases clipped from V and 2 bases from J, the junction kept 7 bases outside the gene matches. Germline CDR1 and CDR2: WSHSY and SAAADI. CDR3 coding DNA: TGCGCCAGCAGTGCCCCTGAGGACAGGCAAGAGACCCAGTACTTC. It is translated as CASSAPEDRQETQYF.

The chain links TRBV6-5 to TRBJ2-1; TRBD2 might be the D (6 bases). Germline assignment: CDR1 MNHEY and CDR2 SVGAGI. Trimming left V 6 bases short and J 0 bases short, with 12 bases between. CDR3 length: 15 amino acids. CDR3 nucleotide sequence: TGTGCCAGCAGGGGGGGTTCGAGCTCCTACAATGAGCAGTTCTTC. It yields the protein CASRGGSSSYNEQFF.

This chain uses TRBV21-1 with TRBJ1-3. TRBV21-1 is tagged as a pseudogene. The CDR3 loop spans 18 amino acids. CDR3 region: CASSKPGLKKRQGNTIYF. CDR3 nucleotide sequence: TGTGCCAGCAGCAAACCGGGGTTAAAAAAACGTCAGGGAAACACCATATATTTT.

CDR3 coding DNA: TGTGCCAGCAATAGACAGGGGGGCTATCAGCCCCAGCATTTT. This encodes CASNRQGGYQPQHF. The V call is TRBV6-5, the J call TRBJ1-5, with 9 bases fitting TRBD1. V lost 7 bases to trimming and J lost 5 bases; unmatched junction nucleotides: 6. Germline V gives CDR1 MNHEY, CDR2 SVGAGI. This CDR3 comprises 14 residues.

The CDR3 region is CASRPGTAGSFSGANVLTF. Here the CDR3 DNA reads TGTGCCAGCAGACCGGGAACGGCAGGCTCCTTCTCTGGGGCCAACGTCCTGACTTTC. The genes are TRBV9 and TRBJ2-6; a possible D gene is TRBD2 (5 bases). This CDR3 is 19 amino acids long. CDR1 is SGDLS and CDR2 is YYNGEE in the germline V gene. V shed 5 bases and J shed 0 bases, with 21 bases lying between them.

This sequence joins TRBV15 and TRBJ2-7; TRBD1 agrees at 7 bases. From germline, CDR1 is LNHNV and CDR2 YYDKDF (reference sequence). Trimming cost V 5 bases and J 2 bases; bases outside gene matches: 6. The CDR3 is 14 residues long. CDR3 region: CATSEFQGAYEQYF. In DNA form, the CDR3 reads TGTGCCACCAGCGAGTTTCAGGGGGCCTACGAGCAGTACTTC.

V usage is TRBV21-1 and J usage is TRBJ2-7; the DNA was not used to check the table's D call, TRBD1. TRBV21-1 is flagged as a pseudogene. The CDR3 is 15 amino acids. The CDR3: CANYTPDRPYYEQYF. CDR3 in DNA: TGTGCTAATTACACTCCCGACAGACCCTACTACGAGCAGTACTTC.

The rearrangement links TRBV27 to TRBJ1-6; TRBD1 is a possible D gene (5 bases). CDR3 length equals 17 residues. V lost 5 bases and J lost 7, with 21 bases in between. Germline-derived CDR1 and CDR2 are MNHEY and SMNVEV (reference sequence). The CDR3 sequence is CASSPREERGANSPLHF. In nucleotides, the CDR3 is TGTGCCAGCAGTCCCCGAGAAGAAAGGGGTGCAAATTCACCCCTCCACTTT.

The table lists this clone with a few counts. The chain recombines TRBV6-5 with TRBJ2-7; the match to TRBD1 covers 7 bases. Per germline, CDR1 MNHEY and CDR2 SVGAGI. V was clipped by 6 bases and J by 4 bases; unmatched bases: 3. CDR3 length equals 12 residues. The CDR3 DNA is TGTGCCAGCAGCCGACAGGGTTACGAGCAGTACTTC. Translated, it gives CASSRQGYEQYF.

V gene TRBV29-1 combines with J gene TRBJ1-1, with a tentative D call TRBD1 (6 bases). V lost 6 bases, J lost 1 base, and 24 bases lay in between. CDR3 size: 17 residues. From germline, CDR1 is SQVTM and CDR2 ANQGSEA. The CDR3 nucleotides are TGCAGCGTACCAAAGGGGGAGGGAGGCGTTTCGAACACTGAAGCTTTCTTT. Its protein is CSVPKGEGGVSNTEAFF.

The chain combines TRBV28 with TRBJ2-5; TRBD2 matches 9 bases. Per germline, CDR1 MDHEN and CDR2 SYDVKM. CDR3 size: 16 residues. Germline trimming cut 5 bases from V and 2 bases from J; bases unmatched to any gene: 9. Here the CDR3 reads CASSPMGGGVQETQYF. CDR3 sequence (DNA): TGTGCCAGCAGTCCCATGGGCGGGGGGGTGCAAGAGACCCAGTACTTC.

This chain connects TRBV7-3 to TRBJ1-6, with D unresolved. V was clipped by 5 bases and J by 5 bases, with 7 bases between them. This CDR3 has 13 amino acids. Per the germline V gene, CDR1 is SGHTA and CDR2 is FQGTGA. DNA of the CDR3: TGTGCCAGCAGCGCGAGCGATAATTCACCCCTCCACTTT. Translating it yields CASSASDNSPLHF.

As DNA, the CDR3 is TGTGCCAGCAGTTACTCGAGCGAATACGAGCAGTACTTC. It yields the protein CASSYSSEYEQYF. This chain connects TRBV6-6 to TRBJ2-7, with D unresolved. This CDR3 contains 13 residues. Germline CDR1 and CDR2: MNHNY and SVGAGI (reference sequence). V lost 0 bases and J lost 4, with 7 bases in between.

The rearrangement joins TRBV27 to TRBJ2-3; the match to TRBD2 covers 9 bases. V dropped 7 bases and J dropped 2; count of bases not matched to a gene: 7. Germline-derived CDR1 and CDR2 are MNHEY and SMNVEV (reference sequence). This CDR3 contains 15 residues. The CDR3, as DNA: TGTGCCAGCAAGGGAGAGCGGGGGGCCACAGATACGCAGTATTTT. Translating it yields CASKGERGATDTQYF.

This chain uses TRBV11-3 with TRBJ1-1, with TRBD1 matching 7 bases. Trimming cost V 4 bases and J 1 base; bases outside gene matches: 3. Germline V gene data show CDR1 as SGHNT and CDR2 as YENEEA. The CDR3 is 14 amino acids. The CDR3 sequence: CASSSGQRNTEAFF. DNA for the CDR3: TGTGCCAGCAGCTCGGGACAGCGGAACACTGAAGCTTTCTTT.

The chain joins TRBV19 to TRBJ1-2, with a tentative D call TRBD1 (5 bases). CDR3 length equals 15 residues. Germline CDR1 reads LNHDA; CDR2 reads SQIVND (reference sequence). The V gene lost 3 bases and the J gene lost 1 base, with 12 bases spanning the gap. The CDR3 loop reads CASSIQGRSNYGYTF. The DNA of the CDR3 is TGTGCCAGTAGTATCCAGGGCAGGAGTAACTATGGCTACACCTTC.

This clone has just one count. The V and J genes are TRBV3-1 (or the pseudogene TRBV3-2) and TRBJ2-7, with D maybe TRBD2 (6 bases). Germline loops: CDR1 LGHDT, CDR2 YNNKEL (reference sequence). This CDR3 has 15 residues. The V and J ends lost 4 bases and 0 bases respectively, with 13 bases between them. CDR3 sequence (DNA): TGTGCCAGCAGCCCCCGGGGGACCTACTCCTACGAGCAGTACTTC. This gives the protein CASSPRGTYSYEQYF.

The chain uses TRBV5-1 and TRBJ1-6, with a weak D call TRBD1 (6 bases). V gave up 0 bases and J gave up 7 bases, with 14 bases separating them. The CDR3 covers 16 residues. Germline loops: CDR1 SGHRS, CDR2 YFSETQ. The CDR3 spells CASSLEGWTANSPLHF. The CDR3 nucleotides read TGCGCCAGCAGCTTGGAGGGCTGGACAGCAAATTCACCCCTCCACTTT.